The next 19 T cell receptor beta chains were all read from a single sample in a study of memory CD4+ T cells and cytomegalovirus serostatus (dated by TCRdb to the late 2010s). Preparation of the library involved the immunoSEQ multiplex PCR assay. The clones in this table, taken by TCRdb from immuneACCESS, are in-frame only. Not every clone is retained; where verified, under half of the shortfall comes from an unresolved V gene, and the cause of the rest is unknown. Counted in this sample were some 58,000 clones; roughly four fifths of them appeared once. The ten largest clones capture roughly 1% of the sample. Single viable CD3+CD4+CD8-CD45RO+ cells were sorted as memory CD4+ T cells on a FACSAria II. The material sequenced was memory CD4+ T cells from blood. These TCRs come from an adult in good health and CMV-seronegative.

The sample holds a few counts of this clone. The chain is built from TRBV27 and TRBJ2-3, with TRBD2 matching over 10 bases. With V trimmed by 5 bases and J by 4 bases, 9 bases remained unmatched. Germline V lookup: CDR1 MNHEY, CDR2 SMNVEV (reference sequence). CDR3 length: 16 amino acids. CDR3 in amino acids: CASSPTTSGDPDTQYF. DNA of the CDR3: TGTGCCAGCAGTCCCACCACTAGCGGGGACCCAGATACGCAGTATTTT.

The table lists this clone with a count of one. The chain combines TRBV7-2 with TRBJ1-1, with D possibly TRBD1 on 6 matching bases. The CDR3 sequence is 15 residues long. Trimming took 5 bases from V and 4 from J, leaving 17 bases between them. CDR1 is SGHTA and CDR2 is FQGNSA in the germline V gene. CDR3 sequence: CASSPRGGRFTEAFF. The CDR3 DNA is TGTGCCAGCAGCCCACGTGGGGGGCGCTTCACTGAAGCTTTCTTT.

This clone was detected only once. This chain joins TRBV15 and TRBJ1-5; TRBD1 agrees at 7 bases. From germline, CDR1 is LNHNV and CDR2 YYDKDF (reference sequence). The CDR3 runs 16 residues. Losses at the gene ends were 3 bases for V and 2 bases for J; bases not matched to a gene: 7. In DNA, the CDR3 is TGTGCCACCAGCAGGTACAGCACAGGGGGCAATCAGCCCCAGCATTTT. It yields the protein CATSRYSTGGNQPQHF.

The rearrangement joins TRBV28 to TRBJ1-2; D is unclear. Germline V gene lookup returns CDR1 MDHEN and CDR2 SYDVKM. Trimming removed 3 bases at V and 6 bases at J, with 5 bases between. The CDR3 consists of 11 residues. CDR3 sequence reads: CASSFANGYTF. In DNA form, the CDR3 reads TGTGCCAGCAGTTTTGCTAATGGCTACACCTTC.

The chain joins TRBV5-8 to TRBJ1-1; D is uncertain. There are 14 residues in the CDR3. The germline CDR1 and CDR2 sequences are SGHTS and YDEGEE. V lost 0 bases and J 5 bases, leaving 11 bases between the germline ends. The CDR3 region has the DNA TGTGCCAGCAGCTTGGACGGCAGGCGGACTGAAGCTTTCTTT. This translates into CASSLDGRRTEAFF. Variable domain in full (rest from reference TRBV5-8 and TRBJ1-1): EAGVTQSPTHLIKTRGQQATLRCSPISGHTSVYWYQQALGLGLQFLLWYDEGEERNRGNFPPRFSGRQFPNYSSELNVNALELEDSALYLCASSLDGRRTEAFFGQGTRLTVV.

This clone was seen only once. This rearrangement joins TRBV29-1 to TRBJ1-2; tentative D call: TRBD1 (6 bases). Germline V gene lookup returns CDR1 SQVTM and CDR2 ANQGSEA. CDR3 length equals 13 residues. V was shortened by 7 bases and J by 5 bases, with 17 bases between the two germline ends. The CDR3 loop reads CSATPGHYYGYTF. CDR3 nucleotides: TGCAGCGCAACCCCGGGACACTATTATGGCTACACCTTC.

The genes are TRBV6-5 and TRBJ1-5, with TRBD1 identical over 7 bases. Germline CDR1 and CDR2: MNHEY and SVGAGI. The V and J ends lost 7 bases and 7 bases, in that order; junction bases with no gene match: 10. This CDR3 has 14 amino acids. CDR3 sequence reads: CASKTVAGGQPQHF. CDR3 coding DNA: TGTGCCAGCAAGACAGTGGCAGGGGGGCAGCCCCAGCATTTT.

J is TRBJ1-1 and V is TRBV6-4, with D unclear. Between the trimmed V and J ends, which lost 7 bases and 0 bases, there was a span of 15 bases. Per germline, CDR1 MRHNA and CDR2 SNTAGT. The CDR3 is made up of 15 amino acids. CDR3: CASTPPRTVNTEAFF. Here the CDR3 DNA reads TGTGCCAGCACCCCCCCAAGGACGGTGAACACTGAAGCTTTCTTT.

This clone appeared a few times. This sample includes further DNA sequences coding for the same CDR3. Written as DNA, the CDR3 is TGCAGCGGCGTCTCTGGAAACACCATATATTTT. As protein: CSGVSGNTIYF. This sequence joins TRBV20-1 and TRBJ1-3; the D is unclear. Per germline, CDR1 DFQATT and CDR2 SNEGSKA (reference sequence). This CDR3 has 11 residues.

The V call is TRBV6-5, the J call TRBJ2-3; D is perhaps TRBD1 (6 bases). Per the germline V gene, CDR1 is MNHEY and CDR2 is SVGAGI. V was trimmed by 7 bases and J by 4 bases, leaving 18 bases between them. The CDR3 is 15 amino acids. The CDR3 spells CASTRRLGAADTQYF. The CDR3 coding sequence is TGTGCCAGCACGCGCCGTCTGGGGGCGGCAGATACGCAGTATTTT.

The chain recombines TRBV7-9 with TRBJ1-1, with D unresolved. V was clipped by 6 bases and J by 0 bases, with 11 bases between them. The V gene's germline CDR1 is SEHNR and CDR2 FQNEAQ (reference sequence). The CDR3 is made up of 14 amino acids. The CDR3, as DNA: TGTGCCAGCAGTCTACCAGGAATGAACACTGAAGCTTTCTTT. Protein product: CASSLPGMNTEAFF.

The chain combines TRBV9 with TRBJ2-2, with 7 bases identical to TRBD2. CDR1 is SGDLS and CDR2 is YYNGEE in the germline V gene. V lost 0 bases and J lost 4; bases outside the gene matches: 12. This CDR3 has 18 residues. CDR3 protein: CASSVDPNRGVRTGELFF. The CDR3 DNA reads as TGTGCCAGCAGCGTAGACCCCAACCGGGGGGTCCGCACCGGGGAGCTGTTTTTT.

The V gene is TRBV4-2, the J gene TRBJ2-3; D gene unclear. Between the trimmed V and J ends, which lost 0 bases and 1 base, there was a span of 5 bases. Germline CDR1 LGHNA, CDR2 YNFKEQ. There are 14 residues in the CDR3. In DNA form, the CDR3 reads TGTGCCAGCAGCCAAGACTTAGGCACAGATACGCAGTATTTT. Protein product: CASSQDLGTDTQYF.

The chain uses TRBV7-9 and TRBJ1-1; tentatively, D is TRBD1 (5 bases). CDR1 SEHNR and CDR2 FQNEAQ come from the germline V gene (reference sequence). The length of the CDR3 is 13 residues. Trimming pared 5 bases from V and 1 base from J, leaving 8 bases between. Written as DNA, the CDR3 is TGTGCCAGCAGCCCAGGACAGAACACTGAAGCTTTCTTT. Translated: CASSPGQNTEAFF.

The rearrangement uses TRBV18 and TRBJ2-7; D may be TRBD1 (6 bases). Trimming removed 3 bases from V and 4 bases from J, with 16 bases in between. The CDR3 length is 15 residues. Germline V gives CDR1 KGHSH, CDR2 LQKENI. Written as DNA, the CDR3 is TGTGCCAGCTCACCGGTCGCTGGACAGCCTTACGAGCAGTACTTC. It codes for CASSPVAGQPYEQYF.

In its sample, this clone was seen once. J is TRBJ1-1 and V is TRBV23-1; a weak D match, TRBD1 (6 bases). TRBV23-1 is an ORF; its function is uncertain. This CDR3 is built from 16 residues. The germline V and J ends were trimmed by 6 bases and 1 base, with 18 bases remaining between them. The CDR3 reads CASSPRTVVTNTEAFF. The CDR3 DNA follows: TGCGCCAGCAGCCCTAGGACAGTCGTTACGAACACTGAAGCTTTCTTT.

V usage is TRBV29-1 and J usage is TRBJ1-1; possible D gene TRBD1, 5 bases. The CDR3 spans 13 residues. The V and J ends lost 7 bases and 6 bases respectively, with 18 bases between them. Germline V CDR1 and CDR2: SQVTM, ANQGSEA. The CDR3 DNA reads TGCAGCGCGACCGGGACCCAGCGATCTGAAGCTTTCTTT. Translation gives CSATGTQRSEAFF.

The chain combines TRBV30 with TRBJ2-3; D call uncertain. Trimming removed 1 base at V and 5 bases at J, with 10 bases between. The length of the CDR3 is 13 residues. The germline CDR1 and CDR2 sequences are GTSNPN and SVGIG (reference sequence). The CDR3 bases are TGTGCCTGGAGTGCTGGGGAAGGAGATACGCAGTATTTT. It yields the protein CAWSAGEGDTQYF.

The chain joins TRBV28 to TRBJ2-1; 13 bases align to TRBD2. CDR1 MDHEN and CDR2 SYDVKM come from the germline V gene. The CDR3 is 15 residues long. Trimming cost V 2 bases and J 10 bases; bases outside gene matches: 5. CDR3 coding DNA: TGTGCCAGCAGTTTACGGACTAGCGGGAGAGTAGAGCAGTTCTTC. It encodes CASSLRTSGRVEQFF.